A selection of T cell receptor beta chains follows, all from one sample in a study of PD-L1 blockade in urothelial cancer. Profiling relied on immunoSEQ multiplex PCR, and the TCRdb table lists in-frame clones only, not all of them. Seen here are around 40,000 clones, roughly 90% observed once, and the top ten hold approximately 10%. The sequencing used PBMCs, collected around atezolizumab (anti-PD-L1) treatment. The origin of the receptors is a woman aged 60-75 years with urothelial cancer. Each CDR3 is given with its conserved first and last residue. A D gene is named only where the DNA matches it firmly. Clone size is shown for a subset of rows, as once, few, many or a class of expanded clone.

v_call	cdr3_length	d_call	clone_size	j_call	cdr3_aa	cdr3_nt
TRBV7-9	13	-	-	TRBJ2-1	CASREGAYNEQFF	TGTGCCAGCAGAGAGGGGGCCTACAATGAGCAGTTCTTC
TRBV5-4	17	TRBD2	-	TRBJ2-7	CASSSKNRLADTYEQYF	TGTGCCAGCAGCTCCAAAAACAGACTAGCGGACACCTACGAGCAGTACTTC
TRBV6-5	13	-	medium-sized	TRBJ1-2	CASSSQTGYGYTF	TGTGCCAGCAGTTCCCAGACAGGCTATGGCTACACCTTC
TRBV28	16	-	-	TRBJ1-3	CASSSRARERGNTIYF	TGTGCCAGCAGTTCAAGGGCCAGGGAACGCGGAAACACCATATATTTT
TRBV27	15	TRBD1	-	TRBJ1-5	CASSLGTGGEQPQHF	TGTGCCAGCAGTTTAGGGACAGGGGGCGAGCAGCCCCAGCATTTT
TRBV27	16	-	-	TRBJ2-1	CASSFGAGLNHNEQFF	TGTGCCAGCAGTTTTGGGGCAGGGCTAAATCACAATGAGCAGTTCTTC
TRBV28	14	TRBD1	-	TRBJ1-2	CASKEAGQGGGYTF	TGTGCCAGCAAGGAAGCAGGACAGGGAGGAGGCTACACCTTC
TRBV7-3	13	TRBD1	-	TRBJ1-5	CASSTTGDQPQHF	TGTGCCAGCAGCACGACAGGGGATCAGCCCCAGCATTTT
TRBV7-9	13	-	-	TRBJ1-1	CASSLGGATEAFF	TGTGCCAGCAGCTTAGGCGGGGCCACTGAAGCTTTCTTT
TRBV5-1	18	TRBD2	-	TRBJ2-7	CASSLEQEVRAGVYEQYF	TGCGCCAGCAGCCTGGAACAGGAGGTTCGAGCGGGAGTGTACGAGCAGTACTTC
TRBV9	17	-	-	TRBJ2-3	CASSVEMGLAHTDTQYF	TGTGCCAGCAGCGTAGAGATGGGCCTGGCTCACACAGATACGCAGTATTTT
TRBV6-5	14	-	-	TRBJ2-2	CASSYGAHTGELFF	TGTGCCAGCAGTTACGGGGCTCACACCGGGGAGCTGTTTTTT
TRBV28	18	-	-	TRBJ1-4	CASSFFASLGRTNEKLFF	TGTGCCAGCAGTTTTTTTGCCTCCCTAGGGAGAACTAATGAAAAACTGTTTTTT
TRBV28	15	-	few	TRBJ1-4	CASSSGSATNEKLFF	TGTGCCAGCTCCTCCGGGAGTGCAACTAATGAAAAACTGTTTTTT
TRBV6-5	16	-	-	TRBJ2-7	CASSYRGRKDSYEQYF	TGTGCCAGCAGTTACCGTGGGCGTAAAGACTCCTACGAGCAGTACTTC
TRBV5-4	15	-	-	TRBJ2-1	CASSLSSGSYNEQFF	TGTGCCAGCAGCCTCTCGAGTGGCTCCTACAATGAGCAGTTCTTC
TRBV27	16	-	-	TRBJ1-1	CASSPDPPGANTEAFF	TGTGCCAGCAGTCCAGACCCCCCGGGAGCAAACACTGAAGCTTTCTTT
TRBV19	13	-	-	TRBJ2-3	CASRPGGTDTQYF	TGTGCCAGTAGACCAGGGGGCACAGATACGCAGTATTTT
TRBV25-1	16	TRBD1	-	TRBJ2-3	CASSELGGQGADTQYF	TGTGCCAGCAGTGAATTAGGGGGACAGGGTGCAGATACGCAGTATTTT
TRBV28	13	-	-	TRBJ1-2	CAGGFQLGYGYTF	TGTGCCGGGGGCTTCCAACTAGGCTATGGCTACACCTTC
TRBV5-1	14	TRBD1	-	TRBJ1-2	CASSLGGSNYGYTF	TGCGCCAGCAGCTTAGGGGGCTCTAACTATGGCTACACCTTC
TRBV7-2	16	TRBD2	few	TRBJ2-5	CASSSLGRGELETQYF	TGTGCCAGCAGCTCCCTGGGCCGGGGGGAGTTGGAGACCCAGTACTTC
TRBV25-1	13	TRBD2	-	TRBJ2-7	CASSEGLAGEQYF	TGTGCCAGCAGTGAAGGTCTAGCGGGCGAGCAGTACTTC
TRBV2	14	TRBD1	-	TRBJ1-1	CASSDQGAYTEAFF	TGTGCCAGCAGTGATCAGGGGGCGTACACTGAAGCTTTCTTT
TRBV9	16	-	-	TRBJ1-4	CASSVGPAGWGEKLFF	TGTGCCAGCAGCGTAGGCCCTGCGGGGTGGGGTGAAAAACTGTTTTTT
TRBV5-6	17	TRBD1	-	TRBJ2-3	CASSFARTGAITDTQYF	TGTGCCAGCAGCTTTGCCAGGACAGGGGCCATCACAGATACGCAGTATTTT
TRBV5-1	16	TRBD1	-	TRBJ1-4	CASSAGTAGTNEKLFF	TGCGCCAGCAGCGCCGGGACAGCGGGCACTAATGAAAAACTGTTTTTT
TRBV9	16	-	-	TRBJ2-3	CASSVGSAAPGDTQYF	TGTGCCAGCAGCGTAGGATCGGCGGCCCCGGGAGATACGCAGTATTTT
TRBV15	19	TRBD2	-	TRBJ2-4	CATSRVTSGVRLAKNIQYF	TGTGCCACCAGCAGAGTGACTAGCGGGGTTAGACTAGCCAAAAACATTCAGTACTTC
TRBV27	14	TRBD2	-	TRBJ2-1	CASSLSGRYNEQFF	TGTGCCAGCAGTTTAAGCGGGAGGTACAATGAGCAGTTCTTC
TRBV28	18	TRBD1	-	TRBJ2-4	CASSLRTGGALAKNIQYF	TGTGCCAGCAGTCTTCGGACAGGGGGCGCCTTAGCCAAAAACATTCAGTACTTC
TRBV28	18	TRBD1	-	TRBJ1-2	CASSFYPGRDRINYGYTF	TGTGCCAGCAGTTTCTACCCGGGGAGGGACAGGATCAACTATGGCTACACCTTC
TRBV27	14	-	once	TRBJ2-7	CASSLSRRSYEQYF	TGTGCCAGCAGTTTATCCCGCAGGTCCTACGAGCAGTACTTC
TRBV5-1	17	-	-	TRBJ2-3	CASSLFGSHGRTDTQYF	TGCGCCAGCAGCTTGTTCGGGTCCCACGGTCGCACAGATACGCAGTATTTT
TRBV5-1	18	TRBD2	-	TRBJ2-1	CASSLASRAASGRDEQFF	TGCGCCAGCAGCTTGGCCTCTCGTGCGGCTAGCGGGAGAGATGAGCAGTTCTTC
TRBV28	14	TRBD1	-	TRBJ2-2	CASSTENRGGELFF	TGTGCCAGCAGTACCGAAAACAGGGGCGGGGAGCTGTTTTTT
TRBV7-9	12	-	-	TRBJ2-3	CASSHLRDTQYF	TGTGCCAGCAGCCATCTGAGAGATACGCAGTATTTT
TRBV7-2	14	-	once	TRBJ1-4	CASSLNRAGEKLFF	TGTGCCAGCAGCTTAAACAGGGCAGGTGAAAAACTGTTTTTT
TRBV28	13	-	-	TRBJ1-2	CASSLERGYGYTF	TGTGCCAGCAGTCTAGAAAGGGGTTATGGCTACACCTTC
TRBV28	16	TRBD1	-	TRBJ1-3	CASRKTGSIAGNTIYF	TGTGCCAGCCGAAAGACAGGGTCAATAGCGGGAAACACCATATATTTT
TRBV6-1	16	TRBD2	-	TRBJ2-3	CASSEPLAASTDTQYF	TGTGCCAGCAGTGAACCTCTAGCGGCTAGCACAGATACGCAGTATTTT
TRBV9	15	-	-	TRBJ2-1	CASSVARSSYNEQFF	TGTGCCAGCAGCGTAGCGCGGAGCTCCTACAATGAGCAGTTCTTC
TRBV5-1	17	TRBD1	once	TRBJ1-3	CASSRGQFLSSGNTIYF	TGCGCCAGCAGCCGGGGACAGTTCCTCTCCTCTGGAAACACCATATATTTT
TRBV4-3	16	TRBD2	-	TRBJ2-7	CASSQGTGLSSYEQYF	TGCGCCAGCAGCCAAGGAACGGGACTATCTTCCTACGAGCAGTACTTC
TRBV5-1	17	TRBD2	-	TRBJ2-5	CASSRRSGRAAGETQYF	TGCGCCAGCAGCCGGCGTAGCGGGAGGGCCGCTGGGGAGACCCAGTACTTC